One TCR beta chain is described in this entry. The data were obtained in a study of T cells in Graves' hyperthyroidism and ophthalmopathy. On the study more broadly: Peripheral blood was secured at the point of initial diagnosis, before any treatment.

Regions amplified from RNA transcripts were the TCR beta CDR3 regions. HTBI primers were the set used in a first-round RT-PCR of the TCR CDR3. TCRdb used MiXCR to reprocess the multiplex PCR reads, holding one entry per CDR3 protein. The table lists a few hundred thousand distinct CDR3 sequences, around a sixth of them singletons, with roughly 25% in the top ten. CDR3 size: 15 residues. V was clipped by 3 bases and J by 4 bases, with 14 bases between them. CDR1 is ENHRY, CDR2 SYGVKD, per germline. Exclusion followed for patients with uncontrolled infection, other autoimmune disease, pregnancy or lactation.

This clonotype was obtained from a woman aged 18 to 35 with Graves' hyperthyroidism that later progressed to Graves' ophthalmopathy. The rearrangement links TRBV10-3 to TRBJ2-3; a weak D match, TRBD1 (7 bases). Sample: blood. DNA of the CDR3: TGTGCCATCAGTGACAGGGGGACGGGGGCAGATACGCAGTATTTT. Its protein product is CAISDRGTGADTQYF.